This is a list of T cell receptor beta chains from one sample in a study of control samples from healthy donors and cancer patients. TCRdb's copy holds only in-frame clones and misses some; the assay was immunoSEQ multiplex PCR. The table shows roughly 450,000 clones, with 80% to 95% occurring only once. Sequencing used PBMCs. The receptors shown here come from a man in his forties or fifties with head and neck cancer. CDR3s include the opening cysteine and the closing phenylalanine or tryptophan. The D gene is left open where the match is weak. Expanded clones get a size class; other rows say once, few or many, or leave the size out.

v_gene	d_gene	j_gene	abundance	CDR3nt	CDR3aa
TRBV12-3/TRBV12-4	NA	TRBJ2-7	NA	TGTGCCAGCAGCCCAAGGGGGGGTGGCGAGCAGTACTTC	CASSPRGGGEQYF
TRBV9	NA	TRBJ1-6	NA	TGTGCCAGCAGCATCCGGACAGATTCTAATTCACCCCTCCACTTT	CASSIRTDSNSPLHF
TRBV6-2/TRBV6-3	NA	TRBJ2-5	NA	TGTGCCAGCAGTTGGGGAGAGACCCAGTACTTC	CASSWGETQYF
TRBV7-9	NA	TRBJ2-2	NA	TGTGCCAGCAGCTTAGGGCCTAGTGTGAACACCGGGGAGCTGTTTTTT	CASSLGPSVNTGELFF
TRBV9	TRBD2	TRBJ2-1	NA	TGTGCCAGCAGCGTAGATCTAGCGGGGGGGCAAGGGTCCTACAATGAGCAGTTCTTC	CASSVDLAGGQGSYNEQFF
TRBV6-5	NA	TRBJ1-3	NA	TGTGCCGCCGTGGGTTCTGGAAACACCATATATTTT	CAAVGSGNTIYF
TRBV4-3	TRBD2	TRBJ2-5	NA	TGCGCCAGCAGCCACTGGACTAGCGGGGTTGGGACCCAGTACTTC	CASSHWTSGVGTQYF
TRBV19	NA	TRBJ1-4	NA	TGTGCCACCGCTCGGGGGCGTACTAATGAAAAACTGTTTTTT	CATARGRTNEKLFF
TRBV10-3	NA	TRBJ1-3	NA	TGTGCCATCAGTGCCCCATCCGGAAACACCATATATTTT	CAISAPSGNTIYF
TRBV10-3	NA	TRBJ1-4	NA	TGTGCCATCAGTGAGGCCGGTAATGAAAAACTGTTTTTT	CAISEAGNEKLFF
TRBV4-1	NA	TRBJ2-7	NA	TGCGCCAGCAGCCAAGATCGTGGTTACGAGCAGTACTTC	CASSQDRGYEQYF
TRBV7-6	NA	TRBJ2-2	NA	TGTGCCAGCAGCTCCGGTAGAGCCGGGGAGCTGTTTTTT	CASSSGRAGELFF
TRBV9	NA	TRBJ2-1	NA	TGTGCCAGCAGCGTAGGAACGGGAGCCTACAATGAGCAGTTCTTC	CASSVGTGAYNEQFF
TRBV5-1	NA	TRBJ1-1	NA	TGCGCCAGCAGCTTGGATTGGGTGAACACTGAAGCTTTCTTT	CASSLDWVNTEAFF
TRBV7-7	TRBD2	TRBJ2-1	NA	TGTGCTAGCAGCTTAGGGCCCCTAGCGGCGTCCTACAATGAGCAGTTCTTC	CASSLGPLAASYNEQFF
TRBV6-4	TRBD2	TRBJ2-3	NA	TGTGCCAGCAGTGACAATAGCGGGAGAGGAGATACGCAGTATTTT	CASSDNSGRGDTQYF
TRBV4-2	TRBD2	TRBJ2-7	NA	TGTGCCAGCAGCCCGGGGACTAGCGGGAGCTCCTACGAGCAGTACTTC	CASSPGTSGSSYEQYF
TRBV7-6	TRBD2	TRBJ2-7	NA	TGTGCCAGCAGCAGAACGAGCGGGAGCTCCTACGAGCAGTACTTC	CASSRTSGSSYEQYF
TRBV7-2	NA	TRBJ1-1	few	TGTGCCAGCAGCTTAGCAGGGTTAAATCCCACTGAAGCTTTCTTT	CASSLAGLNPTEAFF
TRBV7-2	NA	TRBJ1-6	NA	TGTGCCAGCAGCTTAGACAGGGTTCCGAACTCACCCCTCCACTTT	CASSLDRVPNSPLHF
TRBV7-9	NA	TRBJ1-5	NA	TGTGCCAGCAGCTTAGACAATCAGCCCCAGCATTTT	CASSLDNQPQHF
TRBV28	NA	TRBJ1-2	NA	TGTGCCAGCGGACCCCTCCAGGGGAATGGCTACACCTTC	CASGPLQGNGYTF
TRBV25-1	NA	TRBJ1-6	NA	TGTGCCAGCAGACAAAGCTCCTATAATTCACCCCTCCACTTT	CASRQSSYNSPLHF
TRBV9	NA	TRBJ1-4	NA	TGTGCCAGCAGCGGCGGGGTGGGAACTAATGAAAAACTGTTTTTT	CASSGGVGTNEKLFF
TRBV2	NA	TRBJ1-2	NA	TGTGCCAGCACTCCCCGGGGGGGCTATGGCTACACCTTC	CASTPRGGYGYTF
TRBV9	TRBD1	TRBJ1-1	NA	TGTGCCAGCAGCTCGGGACAGCCGAACACTGAAGCTTTCTTT	CASSSGQPNTEAFF
TRBV4-1	NA	TRBJ1-1	NA	TGCGCCAGCAGCCAAATCCCAAACAGGGTGAACACTGAAGCTTTCTTT	CASSQIPNRVNTEAFF
TRBV5-1	NA	TRBJ2-3	NA	TGCGCCAGCAGCTTGGAGGATACTGCTAGCACAGATACGCAGTATTTT	CASSLEDTASTDTQYF
TRBV7-2	TRBD2	TRBJ2-2	NA	TGTGCCAGCATCCCGGGAGGAAGGGGCGGGAGAACCGGGGAGCTGTTTTTT	CASIPGGRGGRTGELFF
TRBV19	NA	TRBJ2-1	NA	TGTGCCAGTAGTATAGCGGGGCACGACAATGAGCAGTTCTTC	CASSIAGHDNEQFF
TRBV5-8	TRBD2	TRBJ2-3	NA	TGTGCCAGCAGCCGGACTAGCGGCACAGATACGCAGTATTTT	CASSRTSGTDTQYF
TRBV7-9	NA	TRBJ2-2	NA	TGTGCCAGCAGCATCAGAGCTTCGAACACCGGGGAGCTGTTTTTT	CASSIRASNTGELFF
TRBV4-3	TRBD1	TRBJ1-5	NA	TGCGCCAGCAGCCAAGACTGGGACAGCCTTCAGCCCCAGCATTTT	CASSQDWDSLQPQHF
TRBV5-5	NA	TRBJ2-7	NA	TGTGCCAGCAGCTTGAGCGGCAGCGAGCAGTACTTC	CASSLSGSEQYF
TRBV19	NA	TRBJ2-4	NA	TGTGCCAGTAGTATACCCTCCGCTACCAAAAACATTCAGTACTTC	CASSIPSATKNIQYF
TRBV7-2	NA	TRBJ1-5	NA	TGTGCCAGCAGCTACAGCGGGGAGGGAGGTCAGCCCCAGCATTTT	CASSYSGEGGQPQHF
TRBV21-1	NA	TRBJ2-7	NA	TGTGCCAGCAACCGACAGGGTGTTATTGACGAGCAGTACTTC	CASNRQGVIDEQYF
TRBV20-1	NA	TRBJ2-7	NA	TGCAGTGCTCCCCAGGGAAACGAGCAGTACTTC	CSAPQGNEQYF
TRBV11-2	NA	TRBJ2-7	NA	TGTGCCAGCAGCTTAGCGGTTGCCTACGAGCAGTACTTC	CASSLAVAYEQYF
TRBV7-6	TRBD2	TRBJ2-1	NA	TGTGCCAGCAGCTGGGGGACTAGCGGGAACAGTGAGCAGTTCTTC	CASSWGTSGNSEQFF
TRBV25-1	NA	TRBJ2-7	NA	TGTGCCAGCAGCAGGGGGGTGGGCTACGAGCAGTACTTC	CASSRGVGYEQYF
TRBV7-3	TRBD1	TRBJ2-3	NA	TGTGCCAGCAGCTCTCAGGGGGCCTTCACAGATACGCAGTATTTT	CASSSQGAFTDTQYF
TRBV19	NA	TRBJ1-5	NA	TGTGCCAGTAGTATAGGCCGACTGGGGCCCTCGGGGAATCAGCCCCAGCATTTT	CASSIGRLGPSGNQPQHF
TRBV2	NA	TRBJ2-5	few	TGTGCCAGCAGGGGGGGAGAGACCCAGTACTTC	CASRGGETQYF
TRBV3-1/TRBV3-2	TRBD1	TRBJ2-1	NA	TGTGCCAGCAGCCAGGGGACAGGGTTTTACAATGAGCAGTTCTTC	CASSQGTGFYNEQFF
TRBV21-1	NA	TRBJ2-7	NA	TGTGCCAGCAGCAAAGAAGGGAGTAGCGGGGGTTACGAGCAGTACTTC	CASSKEGSSGGYEQYF
TRBV15	NA	TRBJ2-5	NA	TGTGCCACCAGCAGAGATCTTCAAGGAGAGACCCAGTACTTC	CATSRDLQGETQYF
TRBV5-5	NA	TRBJ2-3	NA	TGTGCCAGCAGCTTGGACAGTACTAGCACAGATACGCAGTATTTT	CASSLDSTSTDTQYF
TRBV15	NA	TRBJ2-5	once	TGTGCCACCAGCAGAGATCGACAGGCCGGAGAGACCCAGTACTTC	CATSRDRQAGETQYF
TRBV5-8	TRBD1	TRBJ1-4	NA	TGTGCCAGCAGCACCGACAGGGCTCAAGGGGATGAAAAACTGTTTTTT	CASSTDRAQGDEKLFF
TRBV27	NA	TRBJ2-7	few	TGTGCCAGCAGTTTTGGGGCCTCCTACGAGCAGTACTTC	CASSFGASYEQYF
TRBV27	TRBD1	TRBJ1-1	NA	TGTGCCAGCAGTTTATTCGGGACAGGGGGCACTGAAGCTTTCTTT	CASSLFGTGGTEAFF
TRBV6-5	TRBD2	TRBJ2-5	once	TGTGCCAGCAGCACCGGGACTAGCCTTAAGACCCAGTACTTC	CASSTGTSLKTQYF